A selection of T cell receptor beta chains follows, all from one sample in a study of early T cells in non-severe SARS-CoV-2 infection. MiXCR, applied by TCRdb to the 5' RACE reads, yields one record per CDR3 protein. This sample yields some 38,000 distinct CDR3 sequences, of which roughly 5% are seen a single time; around 15% belongs to the top ten. The specimen was whole blood. Receptor source: an adult who was a healthcare worker with PCR-confirmed SARS-CoV-2 infection or an uninfected control (not recorded which). Both conserved end residues are part of each CDR3. A D gene is named only where the DNA matches it firmly. Clone size is shown for a subset of rows, as once, few, many or a class of expanded clone.

clone_size: many
d_call: .
cdr3_length: 15
v_call: TRBV29-1
j_call: TRBJ2-7
cdr3_aa: CSVRLVEGSSYEQYF
cdr3_nt: TGCAGCGTCCGACTTGTCGAGGGCAGTTCCTACGAGCAGTACTTC

clone_size: few
d_call: .
cdr3_length: 14
v_call: TRBV6-1
j_call: TRBJ2-7
cdr3_aa: CASRRTSITYEQYF
cdr3_nt: TGTGCCAGCAGGAGAACCAGTATAACCTACGAGCAGTACTTC

clone_size: few
d_call: .
cdr3_length: 15
v_call: TRBV2
j_call: TRBJ2-2
cdr3_aa: CASTPGTLNTGELFF
cdr3_nt: TGTGCCAGCACGCCGGGGACATTGAACACCGGGGAGCTGTTTTTT

clone_size: many
d_call: .
cdr3_length: 13
v_call: TRBV20-1
j_call: TRBJ2-7
cdr3_aa: CSADRRDSYEQYF
cdr3_nt: TGCAGTGCTGACCGCCGGGACTCCTACGAGCAGTACTTC

clone_size: few
d_call: .
cdr3_length: 15
v_call: TRBV3-1
j_call: TRBJ2-4
cdr3_aa: CASSPLRGAGNIQYF
cdr3_nt: TGTGCCAGCAGCCCCCTGCGCGGGGCAGGGAACATTCAGTACTTC

clone_size: .
d_call: .
cdr3_length: 13
v_call: TRBV5-1
j_call: TRBJ1-2
cdr3_aa: CASSVGPANGYTF
cdr3_nt: TGCGCCAGCAGCGTTGGACCCGCTAATGGCTACACCTTC

clone_size: few
d_call: .
cdr3_length: 14
v_call: TRBV11-2
j_call: TRBJ2-5
cdr3_aa: CASRRGQSQETQYF
cdr3_nt: TGTGCCAGCAGGCGAGGACAGAGCCAAGAGACCCAGTACTTC

clone_size: few
d_call: .
cdr3_length: 15
v_call: TRBV3-1
j_call: TRBJ2-1
cdr3_aa: CASSRSGSSYNEQFF
cdr3_nt: TGTGCCAGCAGCCGTAGCGGTAGCTCCTACAATGAGCAGTTCTTC

clone_size: many
d_call: TRBD2
cdr3_length: 20
v_call: TRBV4-1
j_call: TRBJ2-1
cdr3_aa: CASSQAQGLAGLSSYNEQFF
cdr3_nt: TGCGCCAGCAGCCAAGCCCAGGGACTAGCGGGGCTAAGCTCCTACAATGAGCAGTTCTTC

clone_size: many
d_call: TRBD2
cdr3_length: 13
v_call: TRBV3-1
j_call: TRBJ2-2
cdr3_aa: CASSLRGVRELFF
cdr3_nt: TGTGCCAGCAGCCTTCGGGGGGTTCGGGAGCTGTTTTTT

clone_size: .
d_call: .
cdr3_length: 14
v_call: TRBV10-3
j_call: TRBJ1-2
cdr3_aa: CAISESTQADGYTF
cdr3_nt: TGTGCCATCAGTGAGTCGACGCAGGCGGATGGCTACACCTTC

clone_size: many
d_call: .
cdr3_length: 15
v_call: TRBV7-9
j_call: TRBJ2-1
cdr3_aa: CASSLIEGPYNEQFF
cdr3_nt: TGTGCCAGCAGCTTAATAGAAGGGCCCTACAATGAGCAGTTCTTC

clone_size: many
d_call: .
cdr3_length: 13
v_call: TRBV7-9
j_call: TRBJ1-3
cdr3_aa: CASSLRIGNTIYF
cdr3_nt: TGTGCCAGCAGCTTGAGAATTGGAAACACCATATATTTT

clone_size: many
d_call: .
cdr3_length: 12
v_call: TRBV6-1
j_call: TRBJ1-6
cdr3_aa: CASSQEISPLHF
cdr3_nt: TGTGCCAGCAGTCAAGAAATTTCACCCCTCCACTTT

clone_size: few
d_call: .
cdr3_length: 15
v_call: TRBV6-1
j_call: TRBJ1-2
cdr3_aa: CASSEVGGQNYGYTF
cdr3_nt: TGTGCCAGCAGTGAAGTCGGGGGCCAAAACTATGGCTACACCTTC

clone_size: many
d_call: .
cdr3_length: 12
v_call: TRBV10-3
j_call: TRBJ2-3
cdr3_aa: CAISVGGHTQYF
cdr3_nt: TGTGCCATCAGTGTTGGGGGGCACACGCAGTATTTT

clone_size: many
d_call: TRBD1
cdr3_length: 14
v_call: TRBV29-1
j_call: TRBJ2-3
cdr3_aa: CSVLRTGATDTQYF
cdr3_nt: TGCAGCGTTCTTCGCACAGGGGCCACAGATACGCAGTATTTT

clone_size: many
d_call: .
cdr3_length: 13
v_call: TRBV13
j_call: TRBJ1-1
cdr3_aa: CASSLGMNTEAFF
cdr3_nt: TGTGCCAGCAGCTTGGGCATGAACACTGAAGCTTTCTTT

clone_size: many
d_call: .
cdr3_length: 12
v_call: TRBV29-1
j_call: TRBJ1-1
cdr3_aa: CRVHGDQSEAFF
cdr3_nt: TGCAGGGTTCACGGGGATCAGAGCGAAGCTTTCTTT

clone_size: few
d_call: TRBD1
cdr3_length: 14
v_call: TRBV7-9
j_call: TRBJ1-1
cdr3_aa: CASSRQGAFEEAFF
cdr3_nt: TGTGCCAGCAGCAGACAGGGGGCGTTTGAGGAAGCTTTCTTT

clone_size: .
d_call: .
cdr3_length: 12
v_call: TRBV15
j_call: TRBJ2-5
cdr3_aa: CATSRDRGTQYF
cdr3_nt: TGTGCCACCAGCAGAGATCGGGGGACCCAGTACTTC

clone_size: many
d_call: .
cdr3_length: 16
v_call: TRBV18
j_call: TRBJ1-1
cdr3_aa: CASSPSISEPNTEAFF
cdr3_nt: TGTGCCAGCTCACCTTCCATCTCCGAACCTAACACTGAAGCTTTCTTT

clone_size: many
d_call: .
cdr3_length: 12
v_call: TRBV6-2/TRBV6-3
j_call: TRBJ2-1
cdr3_aa: CASSPISSKGFF
cdr3_nt: TGTGCCAGCAGCCCCATTTCGAGTAAAGGGTTCTTC

clone_size: .
d_call: TRBD1
cdr3_length: 15
v_call: TRBV9
j_call: TRBJ2-1
cdr3_aa: CASSLGGQGIDEQFF
cdr3_nt: TGTGCCAGCTCCTTGGGAGGACAGGGTATCGATGAGCAGTTCTTC

clone_size: many
d_call: .
cdr3_length: 13
v_call: TRBV7-9
j_call: TRBJ1-2
cdr3_aa: CASSLAPQGGYTF
cdr3_nt: TGTGCCAGCAGCTTAGCCCCTCAGGGAGGCTACACCTTC

clone_size: few
d_call: .
cdr3_length: 14
v_call: TRBV3-1
j_call: TRBJ1-1
cdr3_aa: CASSPRRENTEAFF
cdr3_nt: TGTGCCAGCAGCCCCCGGAGAGAGAACACTGAAGCTTTCTTT

clone_size: many
d_call: .
cdr3_length: 13
v_call: TRBV30
j_call: TRBJ2-3
cdr3_aa: CAWSVRAPDTQYF
cdr3_nt: TGTGCCTGGAGTGTAAGAGCACCGGATACGCAGTATTTT

clone_size: .
d_call: TRBD2
cdr3_length: 15
v_call: TRBV5-1
j_call: TRBJ2-3
cdr3_aa: CASSLRRGGTDTQYF
cdr3_nt: TGCGCCAGCAGCTTGAGGCGGGGGGGCACAGATACGCAGTATTTT

clone_size: many
d_call: TRBD1
cdr3_length: 18
v_call: TRBV28
j_call: TRBJ1-5
cdr3_aa: CASSPRSRGLVGNQPQHF
cdr3_nt: TGTGCCAGCAGCCCCAGGAGCAGGGGGCTGGTTGGCAATCAGCCCCAGCATTTT